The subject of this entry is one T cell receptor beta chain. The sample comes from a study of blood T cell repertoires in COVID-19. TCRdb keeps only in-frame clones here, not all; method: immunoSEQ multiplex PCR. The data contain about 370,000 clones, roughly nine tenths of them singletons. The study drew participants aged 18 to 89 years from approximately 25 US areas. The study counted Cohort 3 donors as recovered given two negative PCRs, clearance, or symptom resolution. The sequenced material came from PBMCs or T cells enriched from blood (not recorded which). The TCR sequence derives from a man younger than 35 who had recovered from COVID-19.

Here the CDR3 reads CASSFSQGSTYEQYF. CDR3 bases: TGCGCCAGCAGCTTTTCTCAGGGGTCCACCTACGAGCAGTACTTC. The chain uses TRBV5-1 and TRBJ2-7, with a weak D call TRBD1 (6 bases). V lost 2 bases to trimming and J lost 2 bases, with 14 bases between them. The CDR3 totals 15 residues. Per the germline V gene, CDR1 is SGHRS and CDR2 is YFSETQ.